This T cell receptor beta chain was recorded in a study of T cell responses to AZD1222 COVID-19 vaccine. TCRdb's table, derived via immunoSEQ multiplex PCR, lists solely in-frame clones and lacks some. Found here are roughly 150,000 clones, 89% of them singletons; the top ten hold approximately 4.8%. The V end lost 4 bases, the J end lost 7 bases, and 10 bases lay between the germline ends. CDR3 length equals 12 residues. The germline V gene encodes CDR1 MDHEN and CDR2 SYDVKM. The genes are TRBV28 and TRBJ1-1; no firm D call. This sample comprised peripheral blood, obtained on day 0 of AZD1222 vaccination. The TCR comes from an adult in good health. CDR3 in DNA: TGTGCCAGCAGTTGGCCCCTCGGTGAAGCTTTCTTT. It yields the protein CASSWPLGEAFF.